One and the same sample provided the 29 T cell receptor beta chains below, sequenced in a study of PD-1 blockade in classical Hodgkin lymphoma. Repertoires were generated with immunoSEQ multiplex PCR, while TCRdb's copy carries only in-frame clones and drops some. The data contain about 20,000 clones, over 70% of them singletons. The sample's time point: cycle 4 day 1 (C4D1), after less than seven weeks of nivolumab. All the patients suffered relapse after autologous stem cell transplantation, and brentuximab vedotin exposure differed. The material sequenced was peripheral blood mononuclear cells (PBMCs), taken before the fourth cycle of nivolumab. The origin of the receptors is a human donor with classical Hodgkin lymphoma.

The rearrangement links TRBV7-8 to TRBJ1-5; 7 bases match TRBD1. CDR1 and CDR2 (germline): SGHVS, FQNEAQ. J was trimmed by 2 bases and V by 0 bases; bases with no gene match: 1. This CDR3 region has 15 residues. The CDR3 coding sequence is TGTGCCAGCAGCTTAGCCACAGGGGGCAATCAGCCCCAGCATTTT. It specifies CASSLATGGNQPQHF.

V gene TRBV27 combines with J gene TRBJ1-4, with D uncertain. Germline V gene sequence: CDR1 MNHEY, CDR2 SMNVEV (reference sequence). This CDR3 has 13 residues. Deletions cut 3 bases from V and 4 bases from J, with 6 bases between. The CDR3 DNA reads TGTGCCAGCAGTTTTACAATTAATGAAAAACTGTTTTTT. It encodes CASSFTINEKLFF.

This rearrangement joins TRBV11-1 to TRBJ1-6; D gene uncertain. Per the germline V gene, CDR1 is SGHAT and CDR2 is FQDESV (reference sequence). The CDR3 spans 14 residues. Between the trimmed V and J ends, which lost 0 bases and 9 bases, there was a span of 9 bases. In DNA, the CDR3 is TGTGCCAGCAGCTTAGCCCGAGGCATTTCACCCCTCCACTTT. This sequence encodes CASSLARGISPLHF.

This clone was seen once. The gene calls are TRBV7-3 and TRBJ2-7; D unresolved. Germline values: CDR1 SGHTA, CDR2 FQGTGA. The CDR3 has 15 amino acids. The germline V and J ends were trimmed by 3 bases and 1 base, with 13 bases remaining between them. Here the CDR3 reads CASSFGGRHSYEQYF. As DNA, the CDR3 is TGTGCCAGCAGCTTTGGCGGCCGCCATTCCTACGAGCAGTACTTC.

This chain joins TRBV18 and TRBJ2-5; D is possibly TRBD1 (6 bases). Trimming removed 2 bases from V and 3 bases from J, with 10 bases in between. CDR1 and CDR2 (germline): KGHSH, LQKENI. This CDR3 contains 14 residues. The CDR3 is CASSPIQGKETQYF. The DNA of the CDR3 is TGTGCCAGCTCACCAATACAGGGCAAAGAGACCCAGTACTTC.

This clone occurred once. V usage is TRBV5-1 and J usage is TRBJ2-1; the D is unclear. The CDR3 is made up of 15 amino acids. Germline assignment: CDR1 SGHRS and CDR2 YFSETQ. The germline V and J ends were trimmed by 1 base and 0 bases, with 8 bases remaining between them. Here the CDR3 DNA reads TGCGCCAGCAGCTTGAGGGTCGGCTCCTACAATGAGCAGTTCTTC. Translation gives CASSLRVGSYNEQFF.

V is TRBV7-3 and J is TRBJ1-2, with TRBD1 matching 7 bases. V dropped 5 bases and J dropped 4; count of bases not matched to a gene: 13. The CDR3 length is 16 residues. Germline V lookup: CDR1 SGHTA, CDR2 FQGTGA. In DNA, the CDR3 is TGTGCCAGCAGCCCCGACGGACAGGCCCCCCTCTATGGCTACACCTTC. Translating it yields CASSPDGQAPLYGYTF.

V and J are TRBV19 and TRBJ2-7; 12 nucleotides line up with TRBD1. V lost 2 bases, J lost 6 bases, and 8 bases stayed unmatched. CDR3 length: 16 amino acids. Germline V CDR1 and CDR2: LNHDA, SQIVND (reference sequence). CDR3 sequence: CASSIMGQGASGEQYF. The CDR3 bases are TGTGCCAGTAGTATAATGGGACAGGGGGCTTCAGGCGAGCAGTACTTC. Filled out from reference TRBV19 and TRBJ2-7, the complete variable domain reads DGGITQSPKYLFRKEGQNVTLSCEQNLNHDAMYWYRQDPGQGLRLIYYSQIVNDFQKGDIAEGYSVSREKKESFPLTVTSAQKNPTAFYLCASSIMGQGASGEQYFGPGTRLTVT.

The chain joins TRBV7-6 to TRBJ1-3; D unclear. Germline CDR1 is SGHVS and CDR2 is FNYEAQ. With 1 base removed from V and 4 bases from J, the gap between germline ends came to 5 bases. The CDR3 runs 13 residues. DNA of the CDR3: TGTGCCAGCAGCTTAGGGGAGGGAAACACCATATATTTT. It encodes CASSLGEGNTIYF.

V usage is TRBV7-2 and J usage is TRBJ2-5; D may be TRBD1 (7 bases). Germline V lookup: CDR1 SGHTA, CDR2 FQGNSA. Trimming left V 5 bases short and J 5 bases short, with 15 bases between. This CDR3 contains 14 residues. For the CDR3, the DNA is TGTGCCAGCAGCCCTACAGGGGCGGGGGAGACCCAGTACTTC. This translates into CASSPTGAGETQYF.

Concerning this clone itself: One junction end does not reproduce the germline sequence, and a read error may be involved. The chain combines TRBV30 with TRBJ2-7, with D uncertain. The germline CDR1 and CDR2 sequences are GTSNPN and SVGIG (reference sequence). The CDR3 spans 16 residues. The CDR3, as DNA: TGTGCCTGGAGTCCTCCCTTCGCAGCGACACGTCCCCTCCCAATCTTC. This encodes CAWSPPFAATRPLPIF.

The V call is TRBV5-5, the J call TRBJ2-3; D is undetermined. V was trimmed by 4 bases and J by 1 base, leaving 4 bases between them. This CDR3 has 12 amino acids. Germline V gene lookup returns CDR1 SGHKS and CDR2 YYEKEE (reference sequence). CDR3 protein: CASSLRTDTQYF. The CDR3 nucleotides are TGTGCCAGCAGCCTCCGCACAGATACGCAGTATTTT. Supplemented by reference TRBV5-5 and TRBJ2-3, the full variable domain reads DAGVTQSPTHLIKTRGQQVTLRCSPISGHKSVSWYQQVLGQGPQFIFQYYEKEERGRGNFPDRFSARQFPNYSSELNVNALLLGDSALYLCASSLRTDTQYFGPGTRLTVL.

The genes are TRBV19 and TRBJ2-1, with D uncertain. This CDR3 is built from 13 residues. Germline V CDR1 and CDR2: LNHDA, SQIVND (reference sequence). V dropped 3 bases and J dropped 9 bases, with 12 bases sitting between them. The CDR3 sequence is CASSIKAGGEQFF. The CDR3 nucleotides are TGTGCCAGTAGTATTAAGGCAGGTGGTGAGCAGTTCTTC.

V is TRBV2 and J is TRBJ1-1; no clear D gene. V lost 4 bases, J lost 1 base, and 7 bases lay in between. The CDR3 length is 13 residues. CDR1 is SNHLY, CDR2 FYNNEI, per germline. The chain's CDR3 is CASSAQRNTEAFF. CDR3 nucleotide sequence: TGTGCCAGCAGTGCACAGAGGAACACTGAAGCTTTCTTT.

A few counts support this clone. The chain carries TRBV4-2 and TRBJ2-2; 13 positions match TRBD2. CDR1 and CDR2 from the germline V gene are LGHNA and YNFKEQ. V gave up 0 bases and J gave up 4 bases; unmatched junction bases: 8. The CDR3 has 19 residues. CDR3 sequence: CASSQDSIGLAGVTGELFF. CDR3 nucleotides: TGTGCCAGCAGCCAAGATTCAATCGGACTAGCGGGAGTCACCGGGGAGCTGTTTTTT.

This rearrangement joins TRBV4-3 to TRBJ2-5; TRBD2 is a possible D gene (7 bases). The CDR3 contains 15 residues. Trimming cost V 1 base and J 2 bases, with 11 bases left between them. Germline V gene data show CDR1 as LGHNA and CDR2 as YSLEER. CDR3 sequence (DNA): TGCGCCAGCAGCCAAGGGGGGGGCCTTCAAGAGACCCAGTACTTC. It codes for CASSQGGGLQETQYF.

In this sample, this clone turned up once. The chain carries TRBV5-6 and TRBJ2-1, with D perhaps assigned TRBD1 or TRBD2 (5 bases each). The CDR3 totals 12 residues. CDR1 SGHDT and CDR2 YYEEEE come from the germline V gene. V shed 4 bases and J shed 9 bases, with 11 bases lying between them. CDR3 in DNA: TGTGCCAGCAGCCGGGACCTCCCTGAGCAGTTCTTC. Protein: CASSRDLPEQFF. The complete variable domain, with remaining parts taken from reference TRBV5-6 and TRBJ2-1, reads DAGVTQSPTHLIKTRGQQVTLRCSPKSGHDTVSWYQQALGQGPQFIFQYYEEEERQRGNFPDRFSGHQFPNYSSELNVNALLLGDSALYLCASSRDLPEQFFGPGTRLTVL.

The chain couples TRBV9 to TRBJ1-1; 9 nucleotides line up with TRBD1. Trimming removed 3 bases from V and 5 bases from J; junction bases left unmatched: 8. CDR1 and CDR2 (germline): SGDLS, YYNGEE. The CDR3 spans 15 residues. The DNA for the CDR3 is TGTGCCAGCAGCGCCGTGGGACAGGGTTTAACTGAAGCTTTCTTT. Protein sequence: CASSAVGQGLTEAFF.

The chain links TRBV5-3 to TRBJ2-3; perhaps TRBD2 as D (7 bases). TRBV5-3 has ORF status, its function being uncertain. CDR3 length: 17 residues. Trimming took off 0 bases at V and 2 bases at J, with 16 bases between the two ends. In DNA form, the CDR3 reads TGTGCCAGAAGCTTGGTCCTTCCGGGGGGCTCCACAGATACGCAGTATTTT. Encoded protein: CARSLVLPGGSTDTQYF.

The chain employs TRBV18 and TRBJ2-1; the match to TRBD2 covers 10 bases. The CDR3 spans 15 residues. With 2 bases clipped from V and 8 bases from J, the junction kept 6 bases outside the gene matches. Looked up from germline, CDR1 is KGHSH and CDR2 is LQKENI. The CDR3 nucleotides read TGTGCCAGCTCACCAAAGCTCCTAGCGGGAGATGAGCAGTTCTTC. Translation: CASSPKLLAGDEQFF. The full variable domain, its missing parts supplied by reference TRBV18 and TRBJ2-1, is NAGVMQNPRHLVRRRGQEARLRCSPMKGHSHVYWYRQLPEEGLKFMVYLQKENIIDESGMPKERFSAEFPKEGPSILRIQQVVRGDSAAYFCASSPKLLAGDEQFFGPGTRLTVL.

The chain has TRBV5-8 and TRBJ1-6; D call uncertain. V gave up 7 bases and J gave up 5 bases, with 16 bases separating them. The length of the CDR3 is 15 residues. Germline CDR1 SGHTS, CDR2 YDEGEE. CDR3 DNA sequence: TGTGCCAGCGGGCTCGGTAGACGAAATAATTCACCCCTCCACTTT. Its translation is CASGLGRRNNSPLHF.

This clone has a single count. V and J are TRBV7-2 and TRBJ2-1; no firm D call. This CDR3 is 11 amino acids long. Trimming pared 5 bases from V and 10 bases from J, leaving 9 bases between. Germline-derived CDR1 and CDR2 are SGHTA and FQGNSA. The CDR3 region has the DNA TGTGCCAGCAGCCTGTCTCAAGAGCAGTTCTTC. This gives the protein CASSLSQEQFF.

This clone has just one count. V gene TRBV11-3 combines with J gene TRBJ2-2; the D gene is possibly TRBD1 (6 bases). Trimming shortened V by 1 base and J by 4 bases, and 10 bases separated the two germline ends. Germline V gene data show CDR1 as SGHNT and CDR2 as YENEEA. The CDR3 covers 15 residues. The CDR3 protein is CASSLGGRITGELFF. The CDR3 DNA follows: TGTGCCAGCAGCTTAGGGGGGCGAATCACCGGGGAGCTGTTTTTT.

This chain joins TRBV7-8 and TRBJ2-1; 11 positions match TRBD2. With V trimmed by 10 bases and J by 7 bases, 9 bases remained unmatched. CDR1 SGHVS and CDR2 FQNEAQ come from the germline V gene. This CDR3 is built from 14 residues. The DNA of the CDR3 is TGTGCCATCGCACTAGCGGGAGATAGGAATGAGCAGTTCTTC. Its translation: CAIALAGDRNEQFF. Full variable domain (remainder filled in from reference TRBV7-8 and TRBJ2-1): GAGVSQSPRYKVAKRGQDVALRCDPISGHVSLFWYQQALGQGPEFLTYFQNEAQLDKSGLPSDRFFAERPEGSVSTLKIQRTQQEDSAVYLCAIALAGDRNEQFFGPGTRLTVL.

The chain links TRBV28 to TRBJ2-3; unclear D gene. Trimming stripped 4 bases from V and 8 bases from J, with 10 bases between. Germline V gene data show CDR1 as MDHEN and CDR2 as SYDVKM. This CDR3 comprises 12 residues. CDR3 DNA sequence: TGTGCCAGCAGTTCATTTGACGGTACGCAGTATTTT. It encodes CASSSFDGTQYF.

The V call is TRBV5-6, the J call TRBJ1-6; 7 bases map to TRBD1. After removal of 0 bases from V and 7 bases from J, the junction contained 4 bases not matched to a gene. Germline loops: CDR1 SGHDT, CDR2 YYEEEE. This CDR3 is 15 amino acids long. CDR3 DNA: TGTGCCAGCAGCTTGGGAGACAGGGAGAATTCACCCCTCCACTTT. Its translation: CASSLGDRENSPLHF.

The rearrangement joins TRBV9 to TRBJ2-1; tentative D call: TRBD1 (6 bases). The CDR3 is 13 residues long. Germline loops: CDR1 SGDLS, CDR2 YYNGEE. V lost 4 bases and J lost 6, with 11 bases in between. The CDR3 reads CASSSDSFNEQFF. CDR3 DNA sequence: TGTGCCAGCAGCTCGGACAGTTTCAATGAGCAGTTCTTC.

The chain joins TRBV27 to TRBJ2-3; D unresolved. The germline gives CDR1 MNHEY, CDR2 SMNVEV (reference sequence). Between the trimmed V and J ends, which lost 0 bases and 6 bases, there was a span of 13 bases. The CDR3 covers 15 residues. CDR3 amino acids: CASSLSVGSADTQYF. The CDR3 DNA follows: TGTGCCAGCAGTTTATCGGTAGGGTCGGCCGATACGCAGTATTTT.

The chain joins TRBV27 to TRBJ1-2; D uncertain. V lost 3 bases and J 6 bases, leaving 11 bases between the germline ends. The V gene's germline CDR1 is MNHEY and CDR2 SMNVEV (reference sequence). The length of the CDR3 is 13 residues. In nucleotides, the CDR3 is TGTGCCAGCAGTTTTTCTGGAGGGAATGGCTACACCTTC. Amino acids: CASSFSGGNGYTF.